This paragraph reports one T cell receptor beta chain. The length of the CDR3 is 16 residues. Germline V gives CDR1 SGDLS, CDR2 YYNGEE. Losses at the gene ends were 4 bases for V and 0 bases for J; bases not matched to a gene: 7. This entry belongs to a study of blood T cell repertoires in COVID-19. Overall study: COVID-19 samples, acute and convalescent, were from the United States, Italy and Spain.

Assignment of participants to cohorts was predicated upon participant-reported clinical history. Here immunoSEQ multiplex PCR was the method, and the copy in TCRdb shows in-frame clones only, minus some. The sample shows approximately 350,000 clones, around 83% of them seen only once. This clonotype originated in a woman in her forties or fifties who had recovered from COVID-19. Sequencing was carried out using PBMCs or T cells enriched from blood (not recorded which). The chain recombines TRBV9 with TRBJ1-1; TRBD1 agrees at 9 bases. The CDR3 spells CASSFTTGGLNTEAFF. CDR3 bases: TGTGCCAGCAGCTTCACGACAGGGGGATTGAACACTGAAGCTTTCTTT. Looking up the rest from reference TRBV9 and TRBJ1-1 gives the full variable domain: DSGVTQTPKHLITATGQRVTLRCSPRSGDLSVYWYQQSLDQGLQFLIQYYNGEERAKGNILERFSAQQFPDLHSELNLSSLELGDSALYFCASSFTTGGLNTEAFFGQGTRLTVV.